The sample holds one count of the clone carrying this TCR beta chain. Followed over time, Seattle patients had been enrolled while infection was active. The sample comes from a study of blood T cell repertoires in COVID-19. Germline CDR1 reads MNHEY; CDR2 reads SVGAGI. V was clipped by 2 bases and J by 5 bases; unmatched bases: 3. The CDR3 has 14 amino acids. Only in-frame clones appear in the TCRdb table, and some are missing; sequencing was by immunoSEQ multiplex PCR. The data show approximately 50,000 clones, 82% seen once. Sequenced: peripheral blood. The TCR originated in a man older than 75 with COVID-19, enrolled during active disease. This chain connects TRBV6-5 to TRBJ1-5; TRBD1 matches at 7 bases. Here the CDR3 DNA reads TGTGCCAGCAGTTACGACAGGGAGCATCAGCCCCAGCATTTT. This encodes CASSYDREHQPQHF.